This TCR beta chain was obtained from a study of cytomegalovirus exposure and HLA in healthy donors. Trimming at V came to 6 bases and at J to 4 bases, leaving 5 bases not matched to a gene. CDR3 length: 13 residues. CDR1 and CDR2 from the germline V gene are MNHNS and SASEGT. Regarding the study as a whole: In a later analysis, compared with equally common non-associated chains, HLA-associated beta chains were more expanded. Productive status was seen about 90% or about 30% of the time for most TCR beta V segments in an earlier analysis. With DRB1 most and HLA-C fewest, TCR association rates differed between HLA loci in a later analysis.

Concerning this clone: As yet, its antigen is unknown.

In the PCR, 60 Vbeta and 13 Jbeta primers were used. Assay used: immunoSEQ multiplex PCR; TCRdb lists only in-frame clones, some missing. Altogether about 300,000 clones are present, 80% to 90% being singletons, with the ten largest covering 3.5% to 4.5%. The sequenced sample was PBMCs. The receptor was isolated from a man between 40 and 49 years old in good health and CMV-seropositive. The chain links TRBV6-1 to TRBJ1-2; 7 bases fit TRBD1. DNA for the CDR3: TGTGCCAGCAGCCACGGGACAGTCTATGGCTACACCTTC. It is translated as CASSHGTVYGYTF.